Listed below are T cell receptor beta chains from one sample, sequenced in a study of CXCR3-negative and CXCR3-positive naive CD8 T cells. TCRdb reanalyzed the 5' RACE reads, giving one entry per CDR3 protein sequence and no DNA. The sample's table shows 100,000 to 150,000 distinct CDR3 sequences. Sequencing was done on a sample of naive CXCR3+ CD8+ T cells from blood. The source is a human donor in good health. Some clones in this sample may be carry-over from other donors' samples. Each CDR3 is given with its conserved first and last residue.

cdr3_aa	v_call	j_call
CASSPSWGNQPQHF	TRBV28	TRBJ1-5
CASSVATAHEQFF	TRBV9	TRBJ2-1
CSATGTGNTEAFF	TRBV20-1	TRBJ1-1
CSVEAAGDYGYTF	TRBV29-1	TRBJ1-2
CASSFTIADIRGAFF	TRBV7-6	TRBJ1-1
CASSYRGSYNEQFF	TRBV19	TRBJ2-1
CASSPAGLVDEQYF	TRBV7-6	TRBJ2-7
CASSLKAVNEQFF	TRBV5-5	TRBJ2-1
CASSYGPGQFETQYF	TRBV6-5	TRBJ2-5
CASSNGDRGSYEQYF	TRBV21-1	TRBJ2-7
CASSFRGNTEAFF	TRBV28	TRBJ1-1
CSVERAGMEQETQYF	TRBV29-1	TRBJ2-5
CASSQVIRDAIAKLFF	TRBV4-3	TRBJ1-4
CASSQDSRGPYNEQFF	TRBV4-2	TRBJ2-1
CSARGIQRSSYEQYF	TRBV20-1	TRBJ2-7
CSVVETGGRNEQFF	TRBV29-1	TRBJ2-1
CASSQSVNYEQYF	TRBV23-1	TRBJ2-7
CASSVLSPDNEQFF	TRBV9	TRBJ2-1
CASSLGRARNTIYF	TRBV13	TRBJ1-3
CASSRTDSNQPQHF	TRBV7-6	TRBJ1-5
CASSHGPGSYEQYF	TRBV4-1	TRBJ2-7
CASTPGVTEAFF	TRBV7-9	TRBJ1-1
CASSQKYGQETQYF	TRBV4-1	TRBJ2-5
CASSLYFMSAGLRDNEQFF	TRBV5-1	TRBJ2-1
CATSDLKPGQGMTDTQYF	TRBV24-1	TRBJ2-3
CASSQAGGEHQPQHF	TRBV7-2	TRBJ1-5
CASSFGIGELFF	TRBV7-9	TRBJ2-2
CASSFRTAGGYEQYF	TRBV28	TRBJ2-7
CASSLTLGRATDTQYF	TRBV7-8	TRBJ2-3
CASSLAEGFEQFF	TRBV5-1	TRBJ2-1
CASSSPLATGQETQYF	TRBV28	TRBJ2-5
CSVIDRGAYEQYF	TRBV29-1	TRBJ2-7
CASSSSTDEKLFF	TRBV7-9	TRBJ1-4
CASSVARSSYEQYF	TRBV9	TRBJ2-7
CASSPINVEQYF	TRBV28	TRBJ2-7
CASRGTGFTGELFF	TRBV12-3/TRBV12-4	TRBJ2-2